This TCR beta chain was profiled in a study of OX40 agonist ivuxolimab in advanced cancers. Study background: An anti-OX40 (CD134) antibody with agonistic activity, ivuxolimab, was administered to patients. Mean age approximately 59 years, range about 23 to 80; about 81% male.

The CDR3 sequence is 13 residues long. The germline V gene has CDR1 SQVTM and CDR2 ANQGSEA. The germline V and J ends were trimmed by 7 bases and 2 bases, with 14 bases remaining between them. Libraries were prepared by immunoSEQ multiplex PCR; TCRdb keeps only in-frame clonotypes and omits some of them. There are 55,000 to 65,000 clones in the sample; over 75% occur only once, and approximately 2% lies in the top ten. This sequence joins TRBV29-1 and TRBJ1-2, with a tentative D call TRBD1 (5 bases). The specimen comprised CD4+ or CD8+ T cells sorted from blood, sampled in a trial of the OX40 agonist ivuxolimab. This clonotype originated in an adult with an advanced solid tumor such as melanoma, head and neck, liver or kidney cancer. The CDR3 is CSAEQGSNYGYTF. The CDR3 DNA sequence: TGCAGCGCCGAGCAGGGATCGAACTATGGCTACACCTTC. The variable domain in full, completed from reference TRBV29-1 and TRBJ1-2, reads SAVISQKPSRDICQRGTSLTIQCQVDSQVTMMFWYRQQPGQSLTLIATANQGSEATYESGFVIDKFPISRPNLTFSTLTVSNMSPEDSSIYLCSAEQGSNYGYTFGSGTRLTVV.